Here is one TCR beta chain with its context. What it binds is unknown. V gave up 4 bases and J gave up 10 bases, with 16 bases separating them. The CDR3 extends over 14 amino acids. The germline CDR1 and CDR2 sequences are KGHDR and SFDVKD. Some clones are missing from TCRdb's copy, which holds only in-frame ones; the method was immunoSEQ multiplex PCR. The sample yields about 130,000 clones, roughly 85% seen once. The sample comes from a study of T cell responses to AZD1222 COVID-19 vaccine. Study-level points and caveats: The donor cohort was predominantly white British with a female majority, and clonal diversity may have been underestimated. Spike as a whole was targeted by vaccine-associated CD4 TCRs, dominant at 160-218 and 743-854.

The chain carries TRBV24-1 and TRBJ2-1; D may be TRBD2 (5 bases). The starting material was peripheral blood, obtained 28 days after the second dose of the MenACWY control vaccine. The source is an adult who received the MenACWY meningococcal vaccine as a control. The CDR3 reads CATSDWESVGEQFF. The CDR3 coding sequence is TGTGCCACCAGTGACTGGGAGAGCGTGGGCGAGCAGTTCTTC.